This record concerns one T cell receptor beta chain sequence. This sample was taken from a study of radiotherapy plus CTLA-4 blockade in lung cancer. Generated by immunoSEQ multiplex PCR, the TCRdb table keeps only in-frame clones and is missing some. There are more than 95,000 clones in the sample; about 77% occur only once, and 4.5% to 6.5% lies in the top ten. Germline V CDR1 and CDR2: LNHDA, SQIVND (reference sequence). V trimming: 4 bases; J trimming: 3 bases; junction bases outside the gene matches: 7. CDR3 length: 16 residues. The chain has TRBV19 and TRBJ2-5, with 11 bases identical to TRBD1. The specimen was peripheral blood, collected from a patient treated with radiotherapy plus ipilimumab. This receptor was identified in a human donor with non-small cell lung cancer who had a partial response to radiotherapy plus ipilimumab. The CDR3 region has the DNA TGTGCCAGTAGTAAACCGGACAGGGGGCGGGAAGAGACCCAGTACTTC. Translation: CASSKPDRGREETQYF.